A selection of T cell receptor beta chains follows, all from one sample in a study of regulatory T cells in long-lasting Graves disease. From the multiplex PCR reads, TCRdb called clonotypes with MiXCR, one entry per CDR3 protein. The table lists around 340,000 distinct CDR3 sequences, around 19% of them singletons. Sequenced material: peripheral blood mononuclear cells (PBMCs), taken when the disease was refractory, from a patient treated with antithyroid drugs. The receptors here all came from a female donor with Graves disease. The CDR3 runs from the conserved cysteine through the conserved F or W. Each record gives: clone size, V gene, J gene, D gene, CDR3 DNA, CDR3 protein. A D gene is named only where the DNA matches it firmly. Expanded clones are given a class, and other clones once, few, many or no size at all.

size: NA; V: TRBV5-1; J: TRBJ2-7; D: TRBD2; DNA: TGCGCCAGCAGACGGGAGGCTAGCGGGAGGCGACTATACGAGCAGTACTTC; CDR3: CASRREASGRRLYEQYF
size: many; V: TRBV7-2; J: TRBJ2-7; D: NA; DNA: TGTGCCAGCAGCTTAGAACGAGGTAACGAGCAGTACTTC; CDR3: CASSLERGNEQYF
size: few; V: TRBV10-3; J: TRBJ1-1; D: NA; DNA: TGTGCCATCAGGGACCGGGCCGAGAACACTGAAGCTTTCTTT; CDR3: CAIRDRAENTEAFF
size: NA; V: TRBV20-1; J: TRBJ1-5; D: TRBD1; DNA: TGCAGTGCTCACCTCAGGGGGATCGGCAATCAGCCCCAGCATTTT; CDR3: CSAHLRGIGNQPQHF
size: NA; V: TRBV5-1; J: TRBJ2-2; D: NA; DNA: TGCGCCAGCAGCTCAAACGTAGTAAGGAACACCGGGGAGCTGTTTTTT; CDR3: CASSSNVVRNTGELFF
size: few; V: TRBV18; J: TRBJ1-2; D: TRBD1; DNA: TGTGCCAGCTCACCATTAGGACAGGGCCCGGGTGGCTACACCTTC; CDR3: CASSPLGQGPGGYTF
size: many; V: TRBV6-1; J: TRBJ1-1; D: NA; DNA: TGTGCCAGCAGTCCCCGCCTCACAGCCGACCTAGAAGCTTTCTTT; CDR3: CASSPRLTADLEAFF
size: NA; V: TRBV2; J: TRBJ2-1; D: TRBD2; DNA: TGTGCCCGTACGGTAGGACTAGCGGGAGGGGATGAGCAGTTCTTC; CDR3: CARTVGLAGGDEQFF
size: NA; V: TRBV28; J: TRBJ2-3; D: TRBD2; DNA: TGTGCCAGCAGTTTATCCCGGTTGGCGGGAGCTGCAGATACGCAGTATTTT; CDR3: CASSLSRLAGAADTQYF
size: many; V: TRBV6-2/TRBV6-3; J: TRBJ1-1; D: NA; DNA: TGTGCCAGCACCGACGCCGGGGTCGGGGGAGCTTTCTTT; CDR3: CASTDAGVGGAFF
size: many; V: TRBV18; J: TRBJ2-7; D: TRBD1; DNA: TGTGCCAGCTCACCGACAGGGGTATACGAGCAGTACTTC; CDR3: CASSPTGVYEQYF
size: few; V: TRBV27; J: TRBJ2-7; D: TRBD1; DNA: TGTGCCAGCAGTTTAACCCAGGGGGCGGGCTACGAGCAGTACTTC; CDR3: CASSLTQGAGYEQYF
size: once; V: TRBV18; J: TRBJ1-1; D: NA; DNA: TGTGCCAGCTCAACCAGCCCCGGGAAGAACACTGAAGCTTTCTTT; CDR3: CASSTSPGKNTEAFF
size: many; V: TRBV10-3; J: TRBJ1-1; D: NA; DNA: TGTGCCATCAGGGGGGAACAAAAGAACACTGAAGCTTTCTTT; CDR3: CAIRGEQKNTEAFF
size: NA; V: TRBV12-3/TRBV12-4; J: TRBJ2-7; D: NA; DNA: TGTGCCAGCAGTCCGCACAGGGTTCTTCGAAAGGGGGAGCAGTACTTC; CDR3: CASSPHRVLRKGEQYF
size: few; V: TRBV11-2; J: TRBJ2-2; D: NA; DNA: TGTGCCAGCAGCTTAGATCGGGGCGGGGAGCTGTTTTTT; CDR3: CASSLDRGGELFF
size: few; V: TRBV12-3/TRBV12-4; J: TRBJ1-1; D: NA; DNA: TGTGCCAGCAGTTTAGTCAGACGGAACACTGAAGCTTTCTTT; CDR3: CASSLVRRNTEAFF